Sequencing of this TCR beta chain was carried out in a study of blood T cell repertoires in COVID-19. Study in general: From T cells, B-cell-depleted T cells, or PBMCs came the material, which was cDNA or gDNA.

In the original workflow: Nucleated cell counts were estimated from reference gene primer amplification. Sequenced by immunoSEQ multiplex PCR; TCRdb stores in-frame clones only, minus some. The DNA was the basis for D and trimming; V, J and clone size are from that table. The sample lists roughly 190,000 clones; around 80% were seen once. Germline trimming cut 3 bases from V and 6 bases from J; bases unmatched to any gene: 4. This CDR3 has 14 residues. In germline, CDR1 is SGHTA, CDR2 FQGNSA. The participants were between roughly 18 and 89 years old and came from some 23 US areas. Assignment of participants to cohorts was predicated upon participant-reported clinical history.

This TCR came from a woman in her 50s with acute COVID-19. The V gene is TRBV7-2, the J gene TRBJ2-2; 7 bases match TRBD1. The sequenced sample was PBMCs or T cells enriched from blood (not recorded which). The CDR3 region is CASSFNRGAGELFF. CDR3 nucleotides: TGTGCCAGCAGCTTTAACAGGGGTGCCGGGGAGCTGTTTTTT.